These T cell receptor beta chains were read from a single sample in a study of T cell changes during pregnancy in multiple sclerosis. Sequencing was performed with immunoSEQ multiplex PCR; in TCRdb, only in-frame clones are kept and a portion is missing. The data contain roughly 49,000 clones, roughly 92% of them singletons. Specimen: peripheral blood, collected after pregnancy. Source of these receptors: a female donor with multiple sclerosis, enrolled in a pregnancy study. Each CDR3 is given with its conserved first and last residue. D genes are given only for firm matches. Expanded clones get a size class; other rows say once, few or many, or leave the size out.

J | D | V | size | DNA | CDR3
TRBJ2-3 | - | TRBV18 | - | TGTGCCAGCTCACTACAGGTGTGGGGCACAGATACGCAGTATTTT | CASSLQVWGTDTQYF
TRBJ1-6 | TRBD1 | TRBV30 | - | TGTGCCTGGAGGGACAGGGGTCCCTATAATTCACCCCTCCACTTT | CAWRDRGPYNSPLHF
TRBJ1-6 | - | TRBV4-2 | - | TGTGCCAGCAGCCAAGATACGACAGCAACCTATTCACCCCTCCACTTT | CASSQDTTATYSPLHF
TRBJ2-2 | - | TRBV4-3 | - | TGCGCCAGCAGCCAGGAATGGACAGGGGAGCTGTTTTTT | CASSQEWTGELFF
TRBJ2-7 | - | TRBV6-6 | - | TGTGCCAGCAGTTACGAGGTCGGCTCCTACGAGCAGTACTTC | CASSYEVGSYEQYF
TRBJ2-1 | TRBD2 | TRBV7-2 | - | TGTGCCAGCAGCTTAGTAACTAGCGGGGCGCCTTACAATGAGCAGTTCTTC | CASSLVTSGAPYNEQFF
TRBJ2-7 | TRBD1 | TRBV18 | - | TGTGCCAGCTCCCCACTCGGACAGGGGAACGAGCAGTACTTC | CASSPLGQGNEQYF
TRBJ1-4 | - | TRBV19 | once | TGTGCCAGTAGCGGGACAATTATTAATGAAAAACTGTTTTTT | CASSGTIINEKLFF
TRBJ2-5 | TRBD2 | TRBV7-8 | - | TGTGCCAGCAGCTTACTTAGCGGGGGGCCGGAGACCCAGTACTTC | CASSLLSGGPETQYF
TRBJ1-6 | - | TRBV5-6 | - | TGTGCCAGCAGCTTACGTCGCAGGGGTAATTCACCCCTCCACTTT | CASSLRRRGNSPLHF
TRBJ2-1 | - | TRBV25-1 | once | TGTGCCAGCAGTGAATCACGCGGGAATGAGCAGTTCTTC | CASSESRGNEQFF
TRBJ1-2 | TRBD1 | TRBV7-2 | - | TGTGCCAGCAGCTTAGCGGGACAGGGAAGGCCCTATGGCTACACCTTC | CASSLAGQGRPYGYTF
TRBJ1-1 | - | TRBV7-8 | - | TGTGCCAGCAGACAGGGGAACACTGAAGCTTTCTTT | CASRQGNTEAFF
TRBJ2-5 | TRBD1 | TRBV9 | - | TGTGCCAGCAGCGCCCTCGGACAGGGGATCGAGACCCAGTACTTC | CASSALGQGIETQYF
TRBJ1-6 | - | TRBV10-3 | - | TGTGCCATCAGTCAGGCCGGGACAATAAATAATTCACCCCTCCACTTT | CAISQAGTINNSPLHF
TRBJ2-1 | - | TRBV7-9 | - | TGTGCCAGCAGCTTAGCGTGGGCAGGCAGCCAACAGTTCTTC | CASSLAWAGSQQFF
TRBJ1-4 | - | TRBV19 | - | TGTGCCAGTAGCCCAAGGAGAGGAGCCACTAATGAAAAACTGTTTTTT | CASSPRRGATNEKLFF
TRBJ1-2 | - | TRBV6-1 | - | TGTGCCAGCAGTGTGGGCCCAGGGGTGGACACATATGGCTACACCTTC | CASSVGPGVDTYGYTF
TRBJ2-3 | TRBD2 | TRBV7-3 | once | TGTGCCAGCAGCTTAATTGGCGGGGGGGCGCAAGATACGCAGTATTTT | CASSLIGGGAQDTQYF
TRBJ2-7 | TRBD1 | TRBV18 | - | TGTGCCAGCTCACCGGGACCAGGGGGCCTGTACGAGCAGTACTTC | CASSPGPGGLYEQYF
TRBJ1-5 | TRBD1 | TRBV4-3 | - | TGCGCCAGCAGCCAAGGGTTACAGGGGAATCAGCCCCAGCATTTT | CASSQGLQGNQPQHF
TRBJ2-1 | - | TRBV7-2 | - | TGTGCCAGCAGCTTAGGAGGCAGGGCCAATGAGCAGTTCTTC | CASSLGGRANEQFF
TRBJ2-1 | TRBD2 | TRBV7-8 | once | TGTGCCAGCAGAGGTCGGGGGGGCAATGAGCAGTTCTTC | CASRGRGGNEQFF
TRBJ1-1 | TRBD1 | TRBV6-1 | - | TGTGCCAGCAGTGAAGCGCCGGGACAGGTTGCTGAAGCTTTCTTT | CASSEAPGQVAEAFF